The clone carrying this TCR beta chain appeared once. This specimen comes from a study of technical replicates of blood from several donors. The germline V gene encodes CDR1 LGHNA and CDR2 YSLEER. Losses at the gene ends were 4 bases for V and 0 bases for J; bases not matched to a gene: 6. The CDR3 runs 18 residues. Profiled with immunoSEQ multiplex PCR; TCRdb holds only in-frame clones, not every one. The table includes about 68,000 clones, nearly 98% detected once. The rearrangement links TRBV4-3 to TRBJ2-6, with TRBD1 matching 10 bases. This TCR derives from a human donor in good health. The sample comprised T cells isolated from PBMCs. The CDR3 bases are TGCGCCAGCAGCCCACAGACAGGGGGCGGCTCTGGGGCCAACGTCCTGACTTTC. It encodes CASSPQTGGGSGANVLTF.